This TCR beta chain was profiled in a study of blood T cell repertoires in COVID-19. The repertoire was sequenced with immunoSEQ multiplex PCR; TCRdb's copy has only in-frame clones and lacks some. The sample yields about 360,000 clones, around 87% seen once. With 5 bases clipped from V and 0 bases from J, the junction kept 4 bases outside the gene matches. Germline V lookup: CDR1 SGHVS, CDR2 FNYEAQ. The CDR3 length is 16 residues. This TCR was recovered from a human donor in a cohort sampled during active COVID-19. Sequencing was done on a sample of peripheral blood. This chain joins TRBV7-6 and TRBJ2-2; 9 bases fit TRBD1. CDR3 DNA: TGTGCCAGCAGCGGTAGGACAGGGGCGAACACCGGGGAGCTGTTTTTT. Protein: CASSGRTGANTGELFF.